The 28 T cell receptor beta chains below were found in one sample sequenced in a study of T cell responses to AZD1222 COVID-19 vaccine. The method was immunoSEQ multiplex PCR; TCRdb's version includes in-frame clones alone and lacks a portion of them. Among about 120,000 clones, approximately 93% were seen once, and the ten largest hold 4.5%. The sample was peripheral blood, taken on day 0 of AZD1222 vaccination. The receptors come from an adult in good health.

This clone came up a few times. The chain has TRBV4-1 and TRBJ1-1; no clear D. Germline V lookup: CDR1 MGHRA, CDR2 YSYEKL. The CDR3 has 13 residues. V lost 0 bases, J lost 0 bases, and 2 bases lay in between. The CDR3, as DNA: TGCGCCAGCAGCCAAGATATGAACACTGAAGCTTTCTTT. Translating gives CASSQDMNTEAFF.

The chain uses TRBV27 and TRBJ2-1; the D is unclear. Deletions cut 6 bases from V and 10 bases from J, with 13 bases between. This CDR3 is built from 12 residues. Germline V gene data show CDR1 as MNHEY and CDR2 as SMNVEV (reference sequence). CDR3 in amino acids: CASRTKWAEQFF. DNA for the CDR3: TGTGCCAGCAGAACAAAATGGGCCGAGCAGTTCTTC.

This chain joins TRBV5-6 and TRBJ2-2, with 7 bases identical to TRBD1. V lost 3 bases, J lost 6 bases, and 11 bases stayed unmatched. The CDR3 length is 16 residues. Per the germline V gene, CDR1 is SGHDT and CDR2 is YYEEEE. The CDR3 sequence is CASSSRQGRDAGELFF. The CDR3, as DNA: TGTGCCAGCAGCTCGCGACAGGGAAGGGATGCCGGGGAGCTGTTTTTT.

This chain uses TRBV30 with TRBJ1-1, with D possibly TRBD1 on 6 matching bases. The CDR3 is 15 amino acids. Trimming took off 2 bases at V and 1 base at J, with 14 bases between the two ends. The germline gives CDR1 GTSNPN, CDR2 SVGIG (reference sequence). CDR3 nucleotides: TGTGCCTGGAGTCAAAACGAGACAGGGAACACTGAAGCTTTCTTT. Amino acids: CAWSQNETGNTEAFF.

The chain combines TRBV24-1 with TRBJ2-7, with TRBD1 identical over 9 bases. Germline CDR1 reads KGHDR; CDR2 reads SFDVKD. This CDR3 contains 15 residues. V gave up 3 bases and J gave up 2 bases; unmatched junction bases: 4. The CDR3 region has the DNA TGTGCCACCAGTGATACGGGACAGGGAGCCTACGAGCAGTACTTC. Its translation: CATSDTGQGAYEQYF.

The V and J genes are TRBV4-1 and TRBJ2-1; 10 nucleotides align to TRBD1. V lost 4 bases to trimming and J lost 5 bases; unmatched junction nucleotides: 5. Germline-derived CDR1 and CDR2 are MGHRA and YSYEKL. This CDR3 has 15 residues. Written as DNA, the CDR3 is TGCGCCAGCAGCCGCAGGACAGGGGGGGACAATGAGCAGTTCTTC. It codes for CASSRRTGGDNEQFF.

This chain's CDR3 is CASNGWGTEAFF. Written as DNA, the CDR3 is TGTGCCAGCAACGGGTGGGGCACTGAAGCTTTCTTT. The J gene is TRBJ1-1, the V gene TRBV5-8; D remains ambiguous. The V gene lost 6 bases and the J gene lost 4 bases, with 10 bases spanning the gap. Germline CDR1 is SGHTS and CDR2 is YDEGEE. This CDR3 spans 12 amino acids.

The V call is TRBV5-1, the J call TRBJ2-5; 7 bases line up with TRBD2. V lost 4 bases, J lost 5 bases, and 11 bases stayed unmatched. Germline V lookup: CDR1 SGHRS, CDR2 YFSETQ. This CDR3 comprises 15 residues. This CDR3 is CASSPGGTAAETQYF. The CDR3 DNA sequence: TGCGCCAGCAGCCCCGGGGGGACTGCCGCGGAGACCCAGTACTTC. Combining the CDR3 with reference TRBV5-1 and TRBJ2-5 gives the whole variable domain KAGVTQTPRYLIKTRGQQVTLSCSPISGHRSVSWYQQTPGQGLQFLFEYFSETQRNKGNFPGRFSGRQFSNSRSEMNVSTLELGDSALYLCASSPGGTAAETQYFGPGTRLLVL.

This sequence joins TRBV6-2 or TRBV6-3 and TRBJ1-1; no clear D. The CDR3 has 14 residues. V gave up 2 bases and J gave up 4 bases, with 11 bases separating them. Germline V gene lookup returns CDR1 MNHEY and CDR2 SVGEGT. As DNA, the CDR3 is TGTGCCAGCAGTTACACACCATGGGGCACTGAAGCTTTCTTT. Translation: CASSYTPWGTEAFF.

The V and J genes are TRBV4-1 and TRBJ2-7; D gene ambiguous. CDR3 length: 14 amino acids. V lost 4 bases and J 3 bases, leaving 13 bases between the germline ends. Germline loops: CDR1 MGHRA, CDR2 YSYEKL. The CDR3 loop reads CASSLTRGNYEQYF. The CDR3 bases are TGCGCCAGCAGCCTGACCCGCGGCAACTACGAGCAGTACTTC.

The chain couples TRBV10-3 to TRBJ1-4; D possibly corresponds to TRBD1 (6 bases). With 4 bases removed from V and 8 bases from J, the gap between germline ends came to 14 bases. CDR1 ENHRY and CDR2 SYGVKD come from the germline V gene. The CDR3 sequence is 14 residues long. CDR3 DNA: TGTGCCATCAGTGCTGTGGGGGCGCGGGAAAAACTGTTTTTT. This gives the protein CAISAVGAREKLFF.

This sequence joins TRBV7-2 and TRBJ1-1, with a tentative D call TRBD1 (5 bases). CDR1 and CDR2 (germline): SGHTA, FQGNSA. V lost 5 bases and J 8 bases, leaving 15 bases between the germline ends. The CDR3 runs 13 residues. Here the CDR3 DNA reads TGTGCCAGCAGCCGCGACGGGGCCGCCGAAGCTTTCTTT. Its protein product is CASSRDGAAEAFF.

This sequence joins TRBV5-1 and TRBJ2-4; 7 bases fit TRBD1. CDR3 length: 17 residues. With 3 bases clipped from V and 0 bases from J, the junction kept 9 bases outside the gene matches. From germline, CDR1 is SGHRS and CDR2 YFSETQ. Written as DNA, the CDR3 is TGCGCCAGCAGCTCCGGACAGGTTAATCTAGCCAAAAACATTCAGTACTTC. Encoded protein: CASSSGQVNLAKNIQYF.

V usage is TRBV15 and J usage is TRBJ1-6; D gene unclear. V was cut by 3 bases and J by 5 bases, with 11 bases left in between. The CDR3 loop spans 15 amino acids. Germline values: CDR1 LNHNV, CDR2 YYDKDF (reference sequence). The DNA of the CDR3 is TGTGCCACCAGCAGTCAGGCGGGGAATAATTCACCCCTCCACTTT. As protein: CATSSQAGNNSPLHF.

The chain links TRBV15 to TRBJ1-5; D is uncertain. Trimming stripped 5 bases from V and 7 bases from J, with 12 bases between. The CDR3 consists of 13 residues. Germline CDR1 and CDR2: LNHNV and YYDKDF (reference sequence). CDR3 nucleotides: TGTGCCACCAGCGTCAGGAGGGAACAGCCCCAGCATTTT. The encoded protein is CATSVRREQPQHF. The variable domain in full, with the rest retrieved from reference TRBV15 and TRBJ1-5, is DAMVIQNPRYQVTQFGKPVTLSCSQTLNHNVMYWYQQKSSQAPKLLFHYYDKDFNNEADTPDNFQSRRPNTSFCFLDIRSPGLGDTAMYLCATSVRREQPQHFGDGTRLSIL.

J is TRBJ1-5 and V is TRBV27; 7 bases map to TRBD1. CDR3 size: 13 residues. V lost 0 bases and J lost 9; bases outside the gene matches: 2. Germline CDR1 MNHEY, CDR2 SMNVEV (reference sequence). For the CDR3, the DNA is TGTGCCAGCAGTTTATCGAGACAGGGGCCCCAGCATTTT. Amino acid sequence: CASSLSRQGPQHF.

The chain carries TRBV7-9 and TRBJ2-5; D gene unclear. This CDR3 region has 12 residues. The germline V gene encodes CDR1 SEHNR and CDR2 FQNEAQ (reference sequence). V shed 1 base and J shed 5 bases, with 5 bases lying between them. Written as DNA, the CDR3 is TGTGCCAGCAGCTTAGATACCGAGACCCAGTACTTC. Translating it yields CASSLDTETQYF.

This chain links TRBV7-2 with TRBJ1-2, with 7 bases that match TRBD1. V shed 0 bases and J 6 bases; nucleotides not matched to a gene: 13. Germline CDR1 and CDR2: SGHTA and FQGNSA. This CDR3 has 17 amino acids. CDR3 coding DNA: TGTGCCAGCAGCTTAGCGCCGGGGAGGGGGCGCCAAGATGGCTACACCTTC. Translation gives CASSLAPGRGRQDGYTF.

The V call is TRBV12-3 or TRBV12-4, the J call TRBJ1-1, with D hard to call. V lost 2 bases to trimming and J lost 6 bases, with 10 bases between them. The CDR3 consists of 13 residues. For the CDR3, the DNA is TGTGCCAGCAGTTTAAATCTTAGCCCTGAAGCTTTCTTT. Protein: CASSLNLSPEAFF.

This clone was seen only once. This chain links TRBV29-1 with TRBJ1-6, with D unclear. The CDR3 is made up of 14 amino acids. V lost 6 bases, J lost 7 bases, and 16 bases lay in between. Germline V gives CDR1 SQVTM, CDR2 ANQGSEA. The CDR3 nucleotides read TGCAGCGTAAACATTGGGTCAGTAAATTCACCCCTCCACTTT. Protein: CSVNIGSVNSPLHF.

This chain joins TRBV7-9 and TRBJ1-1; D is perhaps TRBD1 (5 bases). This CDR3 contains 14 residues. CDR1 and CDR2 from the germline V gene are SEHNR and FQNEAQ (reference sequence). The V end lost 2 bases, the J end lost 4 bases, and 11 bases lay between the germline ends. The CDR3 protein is CASSLRGALTEAFF. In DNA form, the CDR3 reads TGTGCCAGCAGCTTAAGAGGGGCACTCACTGAAGCTTTCTTT.

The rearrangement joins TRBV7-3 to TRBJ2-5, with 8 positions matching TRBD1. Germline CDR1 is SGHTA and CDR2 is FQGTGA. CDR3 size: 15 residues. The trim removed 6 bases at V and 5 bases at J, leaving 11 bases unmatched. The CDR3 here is CASSPRINRGETQYF. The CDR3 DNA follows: TGTGCCAGCAGTCCACGTATCAACAGGGGGGAGACCCAGTACTTC.

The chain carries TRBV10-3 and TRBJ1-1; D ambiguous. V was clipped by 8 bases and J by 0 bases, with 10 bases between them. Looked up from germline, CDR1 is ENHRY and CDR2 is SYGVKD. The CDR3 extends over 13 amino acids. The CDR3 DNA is TGTGCCATCCCAGCATTACTGAACACTGAAGCTTTCTTT. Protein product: CAIPALLNTEAFF.

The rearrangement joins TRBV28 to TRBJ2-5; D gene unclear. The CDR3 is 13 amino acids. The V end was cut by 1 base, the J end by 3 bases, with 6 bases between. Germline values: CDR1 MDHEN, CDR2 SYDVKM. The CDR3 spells CASSLYPEETQYF. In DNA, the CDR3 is TGTGCCAGCAGTTTATATCCGGAAGAGACCCAGTACTTC.

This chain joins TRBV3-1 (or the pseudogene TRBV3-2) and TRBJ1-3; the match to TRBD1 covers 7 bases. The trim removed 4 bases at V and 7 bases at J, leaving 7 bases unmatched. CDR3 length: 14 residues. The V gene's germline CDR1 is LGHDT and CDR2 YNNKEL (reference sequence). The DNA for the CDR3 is TGTGCCAGCAGCCCCCGACAGGGCCCGAACACCATATATTTT. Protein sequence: CASSPRQGPNTIYF.

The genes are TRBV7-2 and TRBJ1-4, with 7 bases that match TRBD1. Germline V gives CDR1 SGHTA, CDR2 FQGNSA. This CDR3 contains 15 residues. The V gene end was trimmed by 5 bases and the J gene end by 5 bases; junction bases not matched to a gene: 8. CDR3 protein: CASSARQGLNEKLFF. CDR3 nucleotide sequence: TGTGCCAGCAGCGCCCGACAGGGCCTGAATGAAAAACTGTTTTTT.

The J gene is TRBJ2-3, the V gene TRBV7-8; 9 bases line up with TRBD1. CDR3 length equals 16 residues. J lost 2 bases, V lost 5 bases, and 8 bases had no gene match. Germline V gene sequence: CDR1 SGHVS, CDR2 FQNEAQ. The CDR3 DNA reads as TGTGCCAGCAGCCCCAGGGACAGGGTGATCACAGATACGCAGTATTTT. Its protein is CASSPRDRVITDTQYF.

CDR3 sequence (DNA): TGTGCCAGCAGCTTAACGGTCCGGGGAAGTGAGCAGTTCTTC. It encodes CASSLTVRGSEQFF. This rearrangement joins TRBV7-3 to TRBJ2-1; a possible D gene is TRBD2 (5 bases). CDR3 length equals 14 residues. Germline values: CDR1 SGHTA, CDR2 FQGTGA. Trimming stripped 0 bases from V and 9 bases from J, with 12 bases between.